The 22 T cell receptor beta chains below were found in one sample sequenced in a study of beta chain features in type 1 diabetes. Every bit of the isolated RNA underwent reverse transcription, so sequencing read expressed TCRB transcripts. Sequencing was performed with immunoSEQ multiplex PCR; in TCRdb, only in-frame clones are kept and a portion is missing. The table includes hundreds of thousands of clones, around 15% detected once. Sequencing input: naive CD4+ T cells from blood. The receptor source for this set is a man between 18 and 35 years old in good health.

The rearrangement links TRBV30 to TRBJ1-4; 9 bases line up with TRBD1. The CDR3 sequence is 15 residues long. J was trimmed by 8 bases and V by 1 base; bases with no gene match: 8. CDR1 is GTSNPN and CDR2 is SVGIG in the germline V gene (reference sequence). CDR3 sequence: CAWSAKTGGREKLFF. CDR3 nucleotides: TGTGCCTGGAGTGCGAAGACAGGGGGTCGAGAAAAACTGTTTTTT.

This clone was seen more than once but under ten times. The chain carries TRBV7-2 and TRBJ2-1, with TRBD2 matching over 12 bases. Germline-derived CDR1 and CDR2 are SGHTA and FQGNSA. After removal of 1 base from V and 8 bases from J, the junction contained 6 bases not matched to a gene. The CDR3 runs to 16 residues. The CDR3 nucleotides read TGTGCCAGCAGCTTAGGGCTAGCGGGAGGGCCCGATGAGCAGTTCTTC. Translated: CASSLGLAGGPDEQFF. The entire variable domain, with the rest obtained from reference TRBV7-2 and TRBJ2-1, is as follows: GAGVSQSPSNKVTEKGKDVELRCDPISGHTALYWYRQSLGQGLEFLIYFQGNSAPDKSGLPSDRFSAERTGGSVSTLTIQRTQQEDSAVYLCASSLGLAGGPDEQFFGPGTRLTVL.

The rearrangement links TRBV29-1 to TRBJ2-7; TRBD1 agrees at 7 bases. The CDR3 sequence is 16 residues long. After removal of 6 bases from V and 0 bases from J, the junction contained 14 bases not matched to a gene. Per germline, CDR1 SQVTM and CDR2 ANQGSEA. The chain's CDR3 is CSVETGQSYSSYEQYF. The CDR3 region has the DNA TGCAGCGTCGAAACGGGACAGTCCTACAGCTCCTACGAGCAGTACTTC.

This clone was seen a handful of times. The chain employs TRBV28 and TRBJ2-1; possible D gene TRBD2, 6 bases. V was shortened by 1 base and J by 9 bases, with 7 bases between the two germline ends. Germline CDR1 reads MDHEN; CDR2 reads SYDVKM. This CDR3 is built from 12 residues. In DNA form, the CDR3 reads TGTGCCAGCAGTTTATACGGGAGTGAGCAGTTCTTC. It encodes CASSLYGSEQFF. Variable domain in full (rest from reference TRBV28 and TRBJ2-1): DVKVTQSSRYLVKRTGEKVFLECVQDMDHENMFWYRQDPGLGLRLIYFSYDVKMKEKGDIPEGYSVSREKKERFSLILESASTNQTSMYLCASSLYGSEQFFGPGTRLTVL.

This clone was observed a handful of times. CDR3 coding DNA: TGTGCTAGTGGTCTTGGTGGGACCCAGTACTTC. As protein: CASGLGGTQYF. The rearrangement joins TRBV12-5 to TRBJ2-5; D gene ambiguous. The CDR3 totals 11 residues. V gave up 5 bases and J gave up 7 bases, with 8 bases separating them. Germline V gives CDR1 LGHNT, CDR2 FRNRAP.

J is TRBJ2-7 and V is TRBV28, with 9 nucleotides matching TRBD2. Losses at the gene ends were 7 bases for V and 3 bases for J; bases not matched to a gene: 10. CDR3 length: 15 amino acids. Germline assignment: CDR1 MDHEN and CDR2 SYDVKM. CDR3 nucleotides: TGTGCCAGCACTGTAGCGGGAGCCCGCGTCTACGAGCAGTACTTC. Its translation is CASTVAGARVYEQYF.

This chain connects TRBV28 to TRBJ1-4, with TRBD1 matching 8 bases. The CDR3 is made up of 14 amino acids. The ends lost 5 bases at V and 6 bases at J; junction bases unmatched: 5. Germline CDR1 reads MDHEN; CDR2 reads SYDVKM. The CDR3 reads CASSPRGRYEKLFF. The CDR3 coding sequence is TGTGCCAGCAGTCCCAGGGGGCGGTATGAAAAACTGTTTTTT.

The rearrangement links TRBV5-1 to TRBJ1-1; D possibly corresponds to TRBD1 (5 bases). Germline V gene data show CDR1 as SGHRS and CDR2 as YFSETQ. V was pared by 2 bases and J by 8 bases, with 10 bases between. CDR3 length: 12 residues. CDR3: CASSLSRAEAFF. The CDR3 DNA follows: TGCGCCAGCAGCTTATCCAGGGCCGAAGCTTTCTTT.

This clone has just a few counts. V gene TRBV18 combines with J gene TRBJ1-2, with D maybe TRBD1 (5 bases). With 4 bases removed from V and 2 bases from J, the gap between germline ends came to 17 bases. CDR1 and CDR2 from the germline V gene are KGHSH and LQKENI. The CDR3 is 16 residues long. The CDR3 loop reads CASSRARRGENYGYTF. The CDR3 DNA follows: TGTGCCAGCTCACGGGCCCGACGGGGGGAAAACTATGGCTACACCTTC.

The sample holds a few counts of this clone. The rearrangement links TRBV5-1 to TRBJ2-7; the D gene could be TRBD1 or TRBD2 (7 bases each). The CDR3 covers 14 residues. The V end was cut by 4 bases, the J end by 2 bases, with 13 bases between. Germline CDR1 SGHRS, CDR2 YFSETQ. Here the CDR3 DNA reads TGCGCCAGCAGCCCGACAGGGAGGGCCTACGAGCAGTACTTC. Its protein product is CASSPTGRAYEQYF.

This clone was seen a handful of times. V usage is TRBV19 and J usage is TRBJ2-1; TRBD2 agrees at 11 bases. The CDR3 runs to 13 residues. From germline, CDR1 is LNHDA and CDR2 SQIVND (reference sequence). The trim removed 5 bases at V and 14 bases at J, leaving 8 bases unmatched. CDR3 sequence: CASSAGLAGPKFF. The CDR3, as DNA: TGTGCCAGTAGTGCCGGACTAGCGGGCCCAAAGTTCTTC.

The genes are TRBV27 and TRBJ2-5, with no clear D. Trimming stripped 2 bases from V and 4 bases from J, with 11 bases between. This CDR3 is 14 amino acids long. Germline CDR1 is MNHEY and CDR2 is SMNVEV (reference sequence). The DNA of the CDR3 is TGTGCCAGCAGTTTACACGACGTTCGAGAGACCCAGTACTTC. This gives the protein CASSLHDVRETQYF.

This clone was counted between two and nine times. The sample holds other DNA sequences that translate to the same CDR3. The CDR3 DNA follows: TGTGCCAGCAGTCCGCGAAGGGAAGAGACCCAGTACTTC. Its translation is CASSPRREETQYF. This sequence joins TRBV6-5 and TRBJ2-5; no clear D. CDR3 length: 13 residues. Germline values: CDR1 MNHEY, CDR2 SVGAGI. The ends were cut back, 5 bases at V and 3 bases at J, with 10 bases in the middle.

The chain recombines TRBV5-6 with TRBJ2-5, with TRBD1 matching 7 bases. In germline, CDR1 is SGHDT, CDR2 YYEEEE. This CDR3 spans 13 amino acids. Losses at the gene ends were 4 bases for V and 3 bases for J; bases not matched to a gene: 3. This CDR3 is CASSRGTEETQYF. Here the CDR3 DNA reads TGTGCCAGCAGCAGAGGGACAGAAGAGACCCAGTACTTC.

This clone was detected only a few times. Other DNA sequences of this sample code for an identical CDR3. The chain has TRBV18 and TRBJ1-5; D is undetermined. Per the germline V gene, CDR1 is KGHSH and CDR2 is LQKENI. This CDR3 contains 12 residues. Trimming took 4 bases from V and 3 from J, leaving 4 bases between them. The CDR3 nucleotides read TGTGCCAGCTCACGGGACAATCAGCCCCAGCATTTT. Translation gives CASSRDNQPQHF.

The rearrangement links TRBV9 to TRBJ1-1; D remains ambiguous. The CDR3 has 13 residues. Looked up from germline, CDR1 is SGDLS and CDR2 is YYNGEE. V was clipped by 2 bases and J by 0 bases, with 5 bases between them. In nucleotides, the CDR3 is TGTGCCAGCAGCGTTAGGATGAACACTGAAGCTTTCTTT. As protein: CASSVRMNTEAFF.

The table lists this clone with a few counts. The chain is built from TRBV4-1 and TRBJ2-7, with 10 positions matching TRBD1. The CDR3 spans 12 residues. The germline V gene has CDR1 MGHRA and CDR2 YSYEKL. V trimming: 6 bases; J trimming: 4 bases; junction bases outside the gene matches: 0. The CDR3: CASRGQGYEQYF. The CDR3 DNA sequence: TGCGCCAGCAGGGGACAGGGGTACGAGCAGTACTTC.

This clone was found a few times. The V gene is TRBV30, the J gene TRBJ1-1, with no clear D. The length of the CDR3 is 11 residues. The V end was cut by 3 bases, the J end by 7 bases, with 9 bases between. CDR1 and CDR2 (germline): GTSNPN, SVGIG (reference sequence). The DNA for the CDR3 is TGTGCCTGGAGCGGACCCCTTGAAGCTTTCTTT. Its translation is CAWSGPLEAFF.

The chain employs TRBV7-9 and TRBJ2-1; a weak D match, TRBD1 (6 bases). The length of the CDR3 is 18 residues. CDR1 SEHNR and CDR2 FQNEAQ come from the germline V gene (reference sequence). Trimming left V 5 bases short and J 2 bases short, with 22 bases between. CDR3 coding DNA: TGTGCCAGCAGCCCCCTAGGTACAGGGACGAAACCCTACAATGAGCAGTTCTTC. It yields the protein CASSPLGTGTKPYNEQFF.

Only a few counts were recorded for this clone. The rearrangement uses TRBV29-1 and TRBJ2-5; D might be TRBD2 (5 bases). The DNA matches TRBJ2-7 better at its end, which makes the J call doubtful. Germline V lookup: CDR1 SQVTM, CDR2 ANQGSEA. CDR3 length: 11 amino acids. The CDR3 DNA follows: TGCAGCGTCCTAGCTTCCTACGAGCAGTACTTC. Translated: CSVLASYEQYF.

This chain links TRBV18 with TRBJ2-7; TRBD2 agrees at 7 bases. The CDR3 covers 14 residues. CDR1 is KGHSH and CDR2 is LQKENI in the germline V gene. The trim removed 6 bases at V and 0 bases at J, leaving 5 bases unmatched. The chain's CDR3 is CASSLSGGSYEQYF. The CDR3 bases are TGTGCCAGCTCTCTGTCGGGGGGCTCCTACGAGCAGTACTTC.

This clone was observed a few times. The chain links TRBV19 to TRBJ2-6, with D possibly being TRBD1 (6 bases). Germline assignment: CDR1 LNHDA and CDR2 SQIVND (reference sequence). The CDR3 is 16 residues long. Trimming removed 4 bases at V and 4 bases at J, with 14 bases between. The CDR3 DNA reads TGTGCCAGTAGTACCCTAACAGGGTCCGGGGCCAACGTCCTGACTTTC. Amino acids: CASSTLTGSGANVLTF.